This entry lists 11 T cell receptor beta chains sequenced from one sample in a study of control samples from healthy donors and cancer patients (dated by TCRdb to 2019 to 2021). The library relied on the immunoSEQ multiplex PCR assay. TCRdb re-hosts the immuneACCESS table, in-frame sequences only. Its copies lack some clones; in the studies checked, an unresolved V gene accounts for under half of them, and the cause for the rest is not known. The sample contains 70,000 to 90,000 clones, around 94% of them found a single time. The ten top clones hold 4.8% of the sample. Sequencing input: blood. These receptors were collected from a young woman in good health.

J is TRBJ1-2 and V is TRBV19, with D unresolved. The germline V and J ends were trimmed by 4 bases and 2 bases, with 11 bases remaining between them. Germline V gene lookup returns CDR1 LNHDA and CDR2 SQIVND (reference sequence). This CDR3 comprises 14 residues. The CDR3 protein is CASSRGVGNYGYTF. CDR3 in DNA: TGTGCCAGTAGTAGGGGAGTAGGCAACTATGGCTACACCTTC.

The V call is TRBV19, the J call TRBJ1-5; the D gene is possibly TRBD1 (5 bases). Trimming stripped 2 bases from V and 3 bases from J, with 14 bases between. Looked up from germline, CDR1 is LNHDA and CDR2 is SQIVND (reference sequence). The CDR3 runs 16 residues. The CDR3 sequence is CASSIQGRVYNQPQHF. DNA of the CDR3: TGTGCCAGTAGTATACAAGGCAGGGTCTACAATCAGCCCCAGCATTTT.

The gene calls are TRBV14 and TRBJ2-7; D perhaps matches TRBD1 (6 bases). Germline values: CDR1 SGHDN, CDR2 FVKESK. This CDR3 contains 14 residues. Between the trimmed V and J ends, which lost 0 bases and 6 bases, there was a span of 12 bases. The CDR3 sequence is CASSQENRDAEQYF. The CDR3, as DNA: TGTGCCAGCAGCCAAGAGAACAGGGACGCCGAGCAGTACTTC.

The rearrangement links TRBV28 to TRBJ2-3; the match to TRBD2 covers 9 bases. Germline-derived CDR1 and CDR2 are MDHEN and SYDVKM. CDR3 length equals 16 residues. Losses at the gene ends were 6 bases for V and 5 bases for J; bases not matched to a gene: 12. CDR3 protein: CASRGWSSGSLDTQYF. For the CDR3, the DNA is TGTGCCAGCAGGGGGTGGAGTAGCGGGAGCTTAGATACGCAGTATTTT.

This chain joins TRBV19 and TRBJ2-1; D remains unclear. Germline V gene data show CDR1 as LNHDA and CDR2 as SQIVND (reference sequence). The length of the CDR3 is 11 residues. Trimming took 1 base from V and 9 from J, leaving 4 bases between them. CDR3 loop: CASSIAGEQFF. The CDR3 region has the DNA TGTGCCAGTAGTATAGCGGGTGAGCAGTTCTTC.

The rearrangement links TRBV5-1 to TRBJ2-6; D is ambiguous. V was trimmed by 4 bases and J by 0 bases, leaving 8 bases between them. This CDR3 is 15 amino acids long. From germline, CDR1 is SGHRS and CDR2 YFSETQ. The CDR3 DNA reads TGCGCCAGCAGCCAACAAAACTCTGGGGCCAACGTCCTGACTTTC. Protein product: CASSQQNSGANVLTF.

The chain has TRBV27 and TRBJ1-4; maybe TRBD1 (6 bases). The CDR3 extends over 19 amino acids. Germline V gene data show CDR1 as MNHEY and CDR2 as SMNVEV (reference sequence). V shed 4 bases and J shed 3 bases, with 24 bases lying between them. The CDR3, as DNA: TGTGCCAGCAGTTCCCAACCGGGACATCATCTAGGATCTAATGAAAAACTGTTTTTT. Its translation is CASSSQPGHHLGSNEKLFF.

The chain couples TRBV6-5 to TRBJ2-1; 8 nucleotides align to TRBD2. J lost 11 bases, V lost 4 bases, and 13 bases had no gene match. Germline CDR1 reads MNHEY; CDR2 reads SVGAGI. This CDR3 contains 15 residues. CDR3: CASSSGVAGIIQQFF. The CDR3, as DNA: TGTGCCAGCAGTTCGGGAGTAGCGGGAATAATACAGCAGTTCTTC.

The rearrangement links TRBV9 to TRBJ2-2; D may correspond to TRBD1 or TRBD2 (5 bases each). Trimming shortened V by 0 bases and J by 5 bases, and 20 bases separated the two germline ends. The CDR3 has 18 amino acids. Germline V gene sequence: CDR1 SGDLS, CDR2 YYNGEE. The CDR3 spells CASSVDLVRWGRTGELFF. The CDR3 nucleotides are TGTGCCAGCAGCGTAGATTTAGTTAGGTGGGGACGTACCGGGGAGCTGTTTTTT.

The chain is built from TRBV28 and TRBJ1-1; possibly TRBD1 for D (6 bases). The length of the CDR3 is 15 residues. CDR1 is MDHEN, CDR2 SYDVKM, per germline. Trimming took off 2 bases at V and 4 bases at J, with 14 bases between the two ends. The chain's CDR3 is CASSLVLIGGTEAFF. Written as DNA, the CDR3 is TGTGCCAGCAGTTTAGTCTTGATAGGGGGCACTGAAGCTTTCTTT.

This CDR3 is CASSLKPPNQPQHF. The CDR3 nucleotides are TGTGCCAGCAGCTTGAAACCACCTAATCAGCCCCAGCATTTT. The V call is TRBV5-5, the J call TRBJ1-5, with D unclear. This CDR3 is 14 amino acids long. Per the germline V gene, CDR1 is SGHKS and CDR2 is YYEKEE (reference sequence). Trimming removed 1 base from V and 4 bases from J, with 9 bases in between.